This passage covers 5 T cell receptor beta chains from one sample sequenced in a study of OX40 agonist ivuxolimab in advanced cancers. Here immunoSEQ multiplex PCR was the method, and the copy in TCRdb shows in-frame clones only, minus some. The sample has around 50,000 clones, 75% to 90% seen once. The sample was CD4+ or CD8+ T cells sorted from blood, taken in a trial of the OX40 agonist ivuxolimab. The receptors come from an adult with an advanced solid tumor such as melanoma, head and neck, liver or kidney cancer.

This clone occurred once. The chain combines TRBV29-1 with TRBJ1-2, with D possibly TRBD1 on 5 matching bases. Germline V gene data show CDR1 as SQVTM and CDR2 as ANQGSEA. The V end lost 6 bases, the J end lost 8 bases, and 28 bases lay between the germline ends. The CDR3 has 16 amino acids. CDR3 in DNA: TGCAGCGTCGAAACCGCACAGGAACGCACATGGAGGGGCTACACCTTC. It translates to CSVETAQERTWRGYTF.

This clone was seen just once. The chain employs TRBV19 and TRBJ1-4, with D maybe TRBD1 (6 bases). Trimming left V 1 base short and J 6 bases short, with 9 bases between. This CDR3 is built from 14 residues. Germline V lookup: CDR1 LNHDA, CDR2 SQIVND (reference sequence). The CDR3 DNA sequence: TGTGCCAGTAGTATAGCAGGGGCCGATGAAAAACTGTTTTTT. Its protein is CASSIAGADEKLFF.

J is TRBJ1-5 and V is TRBV2; tentative D call: TRBD1 (6 bases). The CDR3 totals 14 residues. The V gene's germline CDR1 is SNHLY and CDR2 FYNNEI. V lost 1 base to trimming and J lost 6 bases, with 10 bases between them. The CDR3 sequence: CASSEGRGSQPQHF. As DNA, the CDR3 is TGTGCCAGCAGTGAAGGCAGGGGCAGTCAGCCCCAGCATTTT.

V gene TRBV10-1 combines with J gene TRBJ2-1, with 7 bases identical to TRBD1. Germline V gene data show CDR1 as WNHNN and CDR2 as SYGVQD (reference sequence). The CDR3 contains 15 residues. The V gene end was trimmed by 5 bases and the J gene end by 5 bases; junction bases not matched to a gene: 9. CDR3 DNA: TGCGCCAGCAGTTCCCACTCGGGACAGCACAATGAGCAGTTCTTC. Its protein is CASSSHSGQHNEQFF.

The chain carries TRBV19 and TRBJ2-7; 7 bases fit TRBD2. Germline V CDR1 and CDR2: LNHDA, SQIVND (reference sequence). The CDR3 totals 16 residues. J was trimmed by 5 bases and V by 1 base; bases with no gene match: 11. The CDR3: CASSIATGGPLDEQYF. The CDR3 DNA sequence: TGTGCCAGTAGTATAGCCACGGGAGGACCCTTAGACGAGCAGTACTTC. The full variable domain, with the rest looked up from reference TRBV19 and TRBJ2-7, is DGGITQSPKYLFRKEGQNVTLSCEQNLNHDAMYWYRQDPGQGLRLIYYSQIVNDFQKGDIAEGYSVSREKKESFPLTVTSAQKNPTAFYLCASSIATGGPLDEQYFGPGTRLTVT.